This TCR beta chain was identified during a study of shared clonotypes between healthy human individuals. The overall study: The study used three CD4 naive, three CD4 memory, two CD8 naive and one CD8 memory plate per donor.

On this clone: The antigen remains unidentified.

It was across several immunoSEQ plates that each subset's genomic DNA was evenly split. Assay: immunoSEQ multiplex PCR; the TCRdb copy retains only in-frame clones and omits some. In the table there are roughly 720,000 clones, roughly 88% of which are singletons. Regarding the study as a whole: Naive subsets generally had larger estimated richness than memory subsets. Relative to clonotypes present in all four donors, those not shared had lower generation probabilities.

The V and J ends lost 8 bases and 0 bases, in that order; junction bases with no gene match: 6. Germline CDR1 and CDR2: PRHDT and FYEKMQ (reference sequence). The CDR3 spans 14 residues. Source material: memory CD8+ T cells from PBMCs. Subset: CD45RO+ cells pooled with CCR7-negative TemRA cells. This clonotype was obtained from a man aged 18 to 29 in good health. Some clones in this sample may be carry-over from other donors' samples. This sequence joins TRBV13 and TRBJ2-7, with 8 bases that match TRBD2. DNA of the CDR3: TGTGCCAGCCTAAGCGGGAGTAGCTCCTACGAGCAGTACTTC. Its protein product is CASLSGSSSYEQYF. The full variable domain, rest sourced from reference TRBV13 and TRBJ2-7, is AAGVIQSPRHLIKEKRETATLKCYPIPRHDTVYWYQQGPGQDPQFLISFYEKMQSDKGSIPDRFSAQQFSDYHSELNMSSLELGDSALYFCASLSGSSSYEQYFGPGTRLTVT.